Below are 3 T cell receptor beta chains sequenced from a single sample in a study of neurological immune-mediated disorders. This sample's time point: longitudinal time-point 1 (baseline). TCRdb independently ran MiXCR on the 5' RACE reads; one entry per CDR3 protein. The sample holds some 60,000 distinct CDR3 sequences, roughly a tenth seen once. The material sequenced was PBMCs. These receptors all come from a male donor with HTLV-1-associated myelopathy (HAM/TSP).

This clonotype was seen at least ten times. The V and J genes are TRBV3-1 and TRBJ2-7, with D unresolved. CDR1 is LGHDT, CDR2 YNNKEL, per germline (reference sequence). V dropped 5 bases and J dropped 0 bases, with 5 bases sitting between them. This CDR3 has 12 residues. In DNA, the CDR3 is TGTGCCAGCAGCGGGGACTCCTACGAGCAGTACTTC. Amino acid sequence: CASSGDSYEQYF.

This clonotype was detected ten times or more. V and J are TRBV27 and TRBJ1-2; 9 bases line up with TRBD1. CDR1 and CDR2 from the germline V gene are MNHEY and SMNVEV (reference sequence). Unmatched junction bases numbered 1, after V lost 4 bases and J lost 4 bases. The CDR3 runs 13 residues. The CDR3 reads CASSWGQGYGYTF. In nucleotides, the CDR3 is TGTGCCAGCAGTTGGGGACAGGGCTATGGCTACACCTTC.

At least ten counts were recorded for this clonotype. The chain employs TRBV5-1 and TRBJ1-2, with TRBD1 identical over 8 bases. CDR3 length: 14 residues. The germline CDR1 and CDR2 sequences are SGHRS and YFSETQ. V shed 2 bases, J shed 4 bases, and the junction held 4 bases outside the gene matches. The CDR3 DNA is TGCGCCAGCAGCTTCACAGGGGGTAGCTATGGCTACACCTTC. This gives the protein CASSFTGGSYGYTF.